The rows below give T cell receptor beta chains drawn from one sample of a study of T cell repertoires in cytomegalovirus infection. TCRdb fed the reads into MiXCR, producing one record per CDR3 protein. The sample shows roughly 730,000 distinct CDR3 sequences, roughly a third of them seen only once. Their target antigens are unknown. The sample was cultured PBMCs, taken from culture after CMV antigen stimulation. These TCRs come from a human donor in good health (CMV status not recorded). Some clones in this sample may be carry-over from other donors' samples. Each CDR3 is given with its conserved first and last residue. The D gene is left open where the match is weak. Not every row has a clone size; where given, it reads once, few, many or a size class.

clone size: few
J gene: TRBJ2-1
D gene: TRBD2
V gene: TRBV7-6
CDR3 protein: CASSPRGGRFNEQFF
CDR3 DNA: TGTGCCAGCAGCCCGCGCGGGGGGCGATTCAATGAGCAGTTCTTC

clone size: -
J gene: TRBJ2-1
D gene: -
V gene: TRBV7-2
CDR3 protein: CASSLEGREQFF
CDR3 DNA: TGTGCCAGCAGCTTAGAGGGGCGTGAGCAGTTCTTC

clone size: -
J gene: TRBJ2-7
D gene: TRBD2
V gene: TRBV7-6
CDR3 protein: CASSLGAGGPGEQYF
CDR3 DNA: TGTGCCAGCAGCTTAGGGGCGGGAGGGCCGGGGGAGCAGTACTTC

clone size: few
J gene: TRBJ1-1
D gene: -
V gene: TRBV6-5
CDR3 protein: CASSRGPYEAFF
CDR3 DNA: TGTGCCAGCAGCCGCGGGCCCTATGAAGCTTTCTTT

clone size: -
J gene: TRBJ2-1
D gene: -
V gene: TRBV11-3
CDR3 protein: CASSPNGPNNEQFF
CDR3 DNA: TGTGCCAGCAGCCCCAACGGGCCGAACAATGAGCAGTTCTTC

clone size: -
J gene: TRBJ1-4
D gene: -
V gene: TRBV7-4
CDR3 protein: CASSLERGIEKLFF
CDR3 DNA: TGTGCCAGCAGCTTAGAACGAGGGATTGAAAAACTGTTTTTT

clone size: -
J gene: TRBJ1-1
D gene: -
V gene: TRBV2
CDR3 protein: CASRGSGWANTEAFF
CDR3 DNA: TGTGCCAGCAGGGGCTCCGGGTGGGCGAACACTGAAGCTTTCTTT

clone size: few
J gene: TRBJ1-6
D gene: -
V gene: TRBV12-3/TRBV12-4
CDR3 protein: CASSLGTFRPFSYNSPLHF
CDR3 DNA: TGTGCCAGCAGTTTGGGGACCTTCAGGCCGTTCTCCTATAATTCACCCCTCCACTTT

clone size: once
J gene: TRBJ1-2
D gene: -
V gene: TRBV5-4
CDR3 protein: CASSFSGDTARGYTF
CDR3 DNA: TGTGCCAGCAGCTTTTCCGGTGACACGGCCCGAGGCTACACCTTC

clone size: -
J gene: TRBJ1-4
D gene: -
V gene: TRBV7-9
CDR3 protein: CASSLSGRWNEKLFF
CDR3 DNA: TGTGCCAGCAGCTTATCGGGGCGGTGGAATGAAAAACTGTTTTTT

clone size: -
J gene: TRBJ1-1
D gene: -
V gene: TRBV12-3/TRBV12-4
CDR3 protein: CASRYSLGLRNTEAFF
CDR3 DNA: TGTGCCAGCAGATACTCCCTCGGGCTGAGGAACACTGAAGCTTTCTTT

clone size: -
J gene: TRBJ2-1
D gene: -
V gene: TRBV12-3/TRBV12-4
CDR3 protein: CASSEGPSYNEQFF
CDR3 DNA: TGTGCCAGTTCAGAGGGCCCCTCCTACAATGAGCAGTTCTTC

clone size: -
J gene: TRBJ2-3
D gene: TRBD1
V gene: TRBV4-3
CDR3 protein: CASSQTYGTGGRDTQYF
CDR3 DNA: TGCGCCAGCAGCCAGACATACGGGACAGGGGGCCGAGATACGCAGTATTTT

clone size: -
J gene: TRBJ2-3
D gene: -
V gene: TRBV12-3/TRBV12-4
CDR3 protein: CASSVLGDSTDTQYF
CDR3 DNA: TGTGCCAGCAGTGTCCTGGGGGACAGCACAGATACGCAGTATTTT

clone size: -
J gene: TRBJ2-7
D gene: -
V gene: TRBV7-8
CDR3 protein: CASSLLGQMYF
CDR3 DNA: TGTGCCAGCAGCTTATTAGGACAGATGTACTTC

clone size: once
J gene: TRBJ1-5
D gene: -
V gene: TRBV20-1
CDR3 protein: CSARGQGFNQPQHF
CDR3 DNA: TGCAGTGCTAGAGGCCAGGGGTTTAATCAGCCCCAGCATTTT

clone size: -
J gene: TRBJ2-1
D gene: TRBD2
V gene: TRBV27
CDR3 protein: CASSPDSLFGPSSGSYNEQFF
CDR3 DNA: TGTGCCAGCAGTCCTGACTCGCTTTTTGGTCCTTCTAGCGGGAGTTACAATGAGCAGTTCTTC

clone size: -
J gene: TRBJ2-3
D gene: -
V gene: TRBV19
CDR3 protein: CASSIAGRSTDTQYF
CDR3 DNA: TGTGCCAGTAGTATTGCCGGGAGAAGCACAGATACGCAGTATTTT

clone size: -
J gene: TRBJ1-1
D gene: -
V gene: TRBV19
CDR3 protein: CASTRGGANTEAFF
CDR3 DNA: TGTGCCAGTACCCGAGGCGGGGCTAACACTGAAGCTTTCTTT

clone size: -
J gene: TRBJ2-3
D gene: -
V gene: TRBV4-1
CDR3 protein: CASSPRRTTSTDTQYF
CDR3 DNA: TGCGCCAGCAGCCCACGAAGAACTACTAGCACAGATACGCAGTATTTT

clone size: many
J gene: TRBJ1-6
D gene: -
V gene: TRBV7-2
CDR3 protein: CASSTRGDLASPLHF
CDR3 DNA: TGTGCCAGCAGCACACGAGGGGATCTAGCCTCACCCCTCCACTTT

clone size: few
J gene: TRBJ2-3
D gene: -
V gene: TRBV7-2
CDR3 protein: CASSPHPLEDTQYF
CDR3 DNA: TGTGCCAGCAGCCCACACCCCCTAGAAGATACGCAGTATTTT

clone size: -
J gene: TRBJ2-2
D gene: -
V gene: TRBV28
CDR3 protein: CASSQGEYTGELFF
CDR3 DNA: TGTGCCAGCAGTCAGGGAGAGTATACCGGGGAGCTGTTTTTT

clone size: -
J gene: TRBJ2-7
D gene: -
V gene: TRBV7-2
CDR3 protein: CASSLSFVYEQYF
CDR3 DNA: TGTGCCAGCAGCTTAAGTTTCGTCTACGAGCAGTACTTC

clone size: -
J gene: TRBJ2-1
D gene: -
V gene: TRBV9
CDR3 protein: CASSVRGNNEQFF
CDR3 DNA: TGTGCCAGCAGCGTTAGGGGTAACAATGAGCAGTTCTTC

clone size: -
J gene: TRBJ2-6
D gene: -
V gene: TRBV27
CDR3 protein: CASSLSGTPNVLTF
CDR3 DNA: TGTGCCAGCAGTTTATCGGGTACCCCCAACGTCCTGACTTTC

clone size: few
J gene: TRBJ2-5
D gene: -
V gene: TRBV6-1
CDR3 protein: CASTSAPMETQYF
CDR3 DNA: TGTGCCAGCACCTCGGCCCCTATGGAGACCCAGTACTTC

clone size: -
J gene: TRBJ2-3
D gene: TRBD2
V gene: TRBV7-2
CDR3 protein: CASSPPGTSGSLYTDTQYF
CDR3 DNA: TGTGCCAGCAGCCCCCCCGGGACTAGCGGAAGTCTTTACACAGATACGCAGTATTTT

clone size: -
J gene: TRBJ1-2
D gene: TRBD1
V gene: TRBV5-4
CDR3 protein: CASSGPGQITNYGYTF
CDR3 DNA: TGTGCCAGCAGCGGGCCGGGACAGATTACCAACTATGGCTACACCTTC

clone size: -
J gene: TRBJ1-2
D gene: -
V gene: TRBV12-3/TRBV12-4
CDR3 protein: CASSSLTVPTF
CDR3 DNA: TGTGCCAGCAGTTCGTTGACCGTTCCCACCTTC

clone size: few
J gene: TRBJ1-5
D gene: -
V gene: TRBV3-1
CDR3 protein: CASSQADVGQPQHF
CDR3 DNA: TGTGCCAGCAGCCAAGCCGATGTGGGGCAGCCCCAGCATTTT

clone size: few
J gene: TRBJ2-1
D gene: TRBD2
V gene: TRBV6-2/TRBV6-3
CDR3 protein: CASSPRGGGVYNEQFF
CDR3 DNA: TGTGCCAGCAGCCCGCGGGGGGGAGGGGTATACAATGAGCAGTTCTTC

clone size: -
J gene: TRBJ2-1
D gene: TRBD2
V gene: TRBV28
CDR3 protein: CASSHQGSGRGNEQFF
CDR3 DNA: TGTGCCAGCAGCCACCAGGGGAGCGGGAGGGGAAATGAGCAGTTCTTC

clone size: many
J gene: TRBJ2-1
D gene: TRBD2
V gene: TRBV7-2
CDR3 protein: CASSRTSGTREQFF
CDR3 DNA: TGTGCCAGCAGTAGAACTAGCGGGACTCGTGAGCAGTTCTTC

clone size: -
J gene: TRBJ2-7
D gene: TRBD2
V gene: TRBV4-3
CDR3 protein: CASSQQFGTSSEQYF
CDR3 DNA: TGCGCCAGCAGCCAGCAGTTCGGGACTAGTTCCGAGCAGTACTTC

clone size: few
J gene: TRBJ2-1
D gene: TRBD2
V gene: TRBV7-9
CDR3 protein: CASSLNGGADEQFF
CDR3 DNA: TGTGCCAGCAGCTTAAACGGGGGGGCGGATGAGCAGTTCTTC

clone size: -
J gene: TRBJ1-2
D gene: -
V gene: TRBV7-9
CDR3 protein: CASSLITDYGYTF
CDR3 DNA: TGTGCCAGCAGCTTAATAACGGACTATGGCTACACCTTC

clone size: -
J gene: TRBJ1-1
D gene: -
V gene: TRBV6-2/TRBV6-3
CDR3 protein: CASQPRGRGFRTEAFF
CDR3 DNA: TGTGCCAGCCAGCCGCGAGGGAGGGGGTTTCGGACTGAAGCTTTCTTT

clone size: -
J gene: TRBJ2-3
D gene: -
V gene: TRBV7-2
CDR3 protein: CASSLGDISTDTQYF
CDR3 DNA: TGTGCCAGTTCGTTAGGGGATATAAGCACAGATACGCAGTATTTT

clone size: -
J gene: TRBJ1-3
D gene: -
V gene: TRBV5-1
CDR3 protein: CASRPQGLEGNTIYF
CDR3 DNA: TGCGCCAGCAGACCCCAGGGGCTTGAAGGAAACACCATATATTTT

clone size: -
J gene: TRBJ2-5
D gene: TRBD2
V gene: TRBV7-2
CDR3 protein: CASSQNSGRVETQYF
CDR3 DNA: TGTGCCAGCAGCCAAAATAGCGGGAGGGTGGAGACCCAGTACTTC

clone size: -
J gene: TRBJ1-2
D gene: -
V gene: TRBV27
CDR3 protein: CASSLYYRNHGYTF
CDR3 DNA: TGTGCCAGCAGTTTATATTACAGAAACCATGGCTACACCTTC

clone size: -
J gene: TRBJ2-1
D gene: -
V gene: TRBV19
CDR3 protein: CASSMRVGEQFF
CDR3 DNA: TGTGCCAGTAGTATGAGGGTCGGTGAGCAGTTCTTC

clone size: few
J gene: TRBJ2-1
D gene: -
V gene: TRBV6-1
CDR3 protein: CASSEPGRDEQFF
CDR3 DNA: TGTGCCAGCAGCGAACCGGGACGCGATGAGCAGTTCTTC

clone size: few
J gene: TRBJ1-5
D gene: -
V gene: TRBV2
CDR3 protein: CASSAASDSNQPQHF
CDR3 DNA: TGTGCCAGCTCCGCAGCTTCCGATAGCAATCAGCCCCAGCATTTT

clone size: many
J gene: TRBJ2-3
D gene: TRBD2
V gene: TRBV7-2
CDR3 protein: CASSLERERSTDTQYF
CDR3 DNA: TGTGCCAGCAGCTTAGAGCGGGAGAGGAGCACAGATACGCAGTATTTT